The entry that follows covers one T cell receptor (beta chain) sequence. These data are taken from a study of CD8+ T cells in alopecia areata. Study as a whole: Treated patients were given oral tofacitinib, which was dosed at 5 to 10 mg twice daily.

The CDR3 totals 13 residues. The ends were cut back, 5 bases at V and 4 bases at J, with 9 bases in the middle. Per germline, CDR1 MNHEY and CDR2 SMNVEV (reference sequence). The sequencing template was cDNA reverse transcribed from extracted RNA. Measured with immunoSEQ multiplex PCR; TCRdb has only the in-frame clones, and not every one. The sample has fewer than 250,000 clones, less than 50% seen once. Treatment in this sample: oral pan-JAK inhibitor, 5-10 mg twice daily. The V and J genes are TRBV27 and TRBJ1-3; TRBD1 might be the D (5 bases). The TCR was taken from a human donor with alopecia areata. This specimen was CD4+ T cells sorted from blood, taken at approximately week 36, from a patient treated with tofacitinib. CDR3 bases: TGTGCCAGCAGTGTGGGACGCGGAAACACCATATATTTT. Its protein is CASSVGRGNTIYF.